The clone carrying this T cell receptor beta chain was observed a single time. Only in-frame clones appear in the TCRdb table, and some are missing; sequencing was by immunoSEQ multiplex PCR. The data show about 130,000 clones, with under 90% seen just once and about 2% held by the top ten. The sample comes from a study of cytomegalovirus exposure and HLA in healthy donors. The CDR3 has 13 amino acids. J was trimmed by 7 bases and V by 8 bases; bases with no gene match: 8. Germline CDR1 is MNHEY and CDR2 is SMNVEV (reference sequence). Sequenced: PBMCs. The chain has TRBV27 and TRBJ2-7, with 10 bases fitting TRBD1. The source of this sequence is a woman between 18 and 29 years old in good health and CMV-seronegative. The CDR3 here is CASGGQGVTEQYF. The DNA of the CDR3 is TGTGCCAGCGGTGGACAGGGGGTTACTGAGCAGTACTTC.